This T cell receptor (beta chain) emerged from a study of OX40 agonist ivuxolimab in advanced cancers. Whole-study context: Every 2 weeks, ivuxolimab was infused into the patients intravenously at between 0.01 and 10 mg/kg. Of the patients, three showed partial responses, one with hepatocellular carcinoma and two with cutaneous melanoma.

TCRdb's table, derived via immunoSEQ multiplex PCR, lists solely in-frame clones and lacks some. The table shows 50,000 to 65,000 clones, with roughly 91% occurring only once. Researchers took blood at baseline, on cycle 4 day 1, and on cycle 7 day 1. To note about this clone: What it recognizes is unknown.

Study-level results: More expanded clones were found, on average, in CD8+ than in CD4+ T cells.

The receptor was derived from an adult with an advanced solid tumor such as melanoma, head and neck, liver or kidney cancer. The specimen was CD4+ or CD8+ T cells sorted from blood, collected in a trial of the OX40 agonist ivuxolimab.

In DNA, the CDR3 is TGTGCCAGCAGCGGGGGGACGGCTACCTACGAGCAGTACTTC. This translates into CASSGGTATYEQYF. This chain links TRBV7-9 with TRBJ2-7, with a possible D match to TRBD2 (6 bases). V lost 5 bases and J 2 bases, leaving 13 bases between the germline ends. Looked up from germline, CDR1 is SEHNR and CDR2 is FQNEAQ (reference sequence). The CDR3 contains 14 residues.